Below, one T cell receptor (beta chain) is given with its context. Its antigen is currently unknown. This entry is derived from a study of cytomegalovirus exposure and HLA in healthy donors. The wider study: There were 88 million or so unique TCRs (from HLA-typed donors) in an early data release. Of roughly 400 genotyped donors, about 81% clustered with self-reported Caucasian donors.

The donors gave bone marrow, and they were healthy. With 4 bases clipped from V and 4 bases from J, the junction kept 10 bases outside the gene matches. CDR1 is SGHRS, CDR2 YFSETQ, per germline. This CDR3 comprises 16 residues. Study findings and constraints: Specificity for CMV antigens was confirmed in vitro for a few of the CMV-associated chains.

With 60 Vbeta and 13 Jbeta primers, the PCR was carried out. Only in-frame clones appear in the TCRdb table, and some are missing; sequencing was by immunoSEQ multiplex PCR. The table has about 110,000 clones, 69% seen once. The rearrangement joins TRBV5-1 to TRBJ2-2; TRBD2 matches at 7 bases. The TCR comes from a woman between 70 and 85 years old in good health and CMV-seropositive. Material: PBMCs. This CDR3 reads CASSLLTSDGTGELFF. DNA of the CDR3: TGCGCCAGCAGCCTACTAACTAGCGACGGCACCGGGGAGCTGTTTTTT.